The T cell receptor (beta chain) described here comes from a study of shared clonotypes between healthy human individuals. Germline assignment: CDR1 MNHEY and CDR2 SMNVEV (reference sequence). The CDR3 runs 14 residues. V was clipped by 4 bases and J by 4 bases; unmatched bases: 4. Regarding this clone: The antigen is not known. This specimen includes other DNA sequences encoding the same CDR3.

Assay: immunoSEQ multiplex PCR; the TCRdb copy retains only in-frame clones and omits some. Of about 2.1 million clones in the sample, 85% to 95% were seen once. Study-level results: In having few donors, the study represented limited genetic and exposure-history diversity. Sampling covered blood only; tissue repertoires likely differ.

Naive-designated CD8 cells lacked CD45RO, were positively enriched for CCR7, and omitted terminally differentiated effector memory CD45RA+ cells. The donor population consisted of healthy HIV-negative adults with no recent acute infections or vaccinations. The origin of this receptor is a man aged 18-30 years in good health. Some clones in this sample may be carry-over from other donors' samples. Sequenced input: naive CD8+ T cells from PBMCs. The chain recombines TRBV27 with TRBJ1-5, with 7 bases aligning to TRBD1. The CDR3 DNA is TGTGCCAGCAGTTCGACAGGGACAAATCAGCCCCAGCATTTT. It encodes CASSSTGTNQPQHF.